These 18 T cell receptor beta chains originate from one sample sequenced in a study of blood T cell repertoires in COVID-19 (dated by TCRdb to the early 2020s). Library preparation used the immunoSEQ multiplex PCR assay. Not all clones reach the TCRdb copy of this immuneACCESS table, which keeps in-frame sequences only. Checked studies attribute under half of the gap to unresolved V genes and leave the rest unexplained. The sample has under 200,000 clones on record, around nine tenths of them singletons. 20% to 25% of the sample rests with the top ten. The sequencing sample was made of peripheral blood. These receptor sequences come from a man in his 60s with active or convalescent COVID-19.

The CDR3 DNA reads TGTGCCAGCAGCTCTAAAGCAGGGGGCGGCTACGAGCAGTACTTC. Amino acid sequence: CASSSKAGGGYEQYF. V usage is TRBV7-2 and J usage is TRBJ2-7; 8 bases fit TRBD1. Germline CDR1 and CDR2: SGHTA and FQGNSA. V shed 4 bases, J shed 3 bases, and the junction held 8 bases outside the gene matches. This CDR3 comprises 15 residues.

The chain recombines TRBV4-1 with TRBJ2-3; 7 bases line up with TRBD1. There are 14 residues in the CDR3. J lost 0 bases, V lost 8 bases, and 5 bases had no gene match. Germline CDR1 and CDR2: MGHRA and YSYEKL. Here the CDR3 reads CASGEDRSTDTQYF. CDR3 bases: TGCGCCAGCGGTGAGGACAGGAGCACAGATACGCAGTATTTT.

On this clone: The sample contains more than one DNA sequence encoding this CDR3. J is TRBJ2-6 and V is TRBV7-3; D is perhaps TRBD2 (6 bases). CDR3 length: 15 residues. Germline loops: CDR1 SGHTA, CDR2 FQGTGA. Trimming removed 2 bases at V and 1 base at J, with 6 bases between. The CDR3 protein is CASSLGGSGANVLTF. The CDR3 DNA reads TGTGCCAGCAGCTTAGGAGGGTCTGGGGCCAACGTCCTGACTTTC.

The V call is TRBV5-1, the J call TRBJ1-6, with D perhaps TRBD1 (5 bases). Looked up from germline, CDR1 is SGHRS and CDR2 is YFSETQ. This CDR3 region has 14 residues. V gave up 4 bases and J gave up 7 bases, with 12 bases separating them. This CDR3 reads CASSPAGGNSPLHF. As DNA, the CDR3 is TGCGCCAGCAGCCCCGCCGGGGGAAATTCACCCCTCCACTTT.

This sequence joins TRBV7-9 and TRBJ2-5; 12 positions agree with TRBD2. The CDR3 covers 14 residues. J gave up 4 bases and V 5 bases, and 2 bases lay outside the gene matches. Looked up from germline, CDR1 is SEHNR and CDR2 is FQNEAQ (reference sequence). Here the CDR3 reads CASSRLAGVETQYF. CDR3 nucleotides: TGTGCCAGCAGCAGACTAGCGGGGGTAGAGACCCAGTACTTC.

In nucleotides, the CDR3 is TGTGCCAGCAGTTACTCTAGGACAGGGCTAACCGGGGAGCTGTTTTTT. This sequence encodes CASSYSRTGLTGELFF. This chain connects TRBV6-5 to TRBJ2-2, with 8 bases lining up with TRBD1. V lost 0 bases to trimming and J lost 5 bases; unmatched junction nucleotides: 5. The length of the CDR3 is 16 residues. Germline V lookup: CDR1 MNHEY, CDR2 SVGAGI.

The chain recombines TRBV11-3 with TRBJ2-2, with TRBD1 identical over 11 bases. This CDR3 contains 15 residues. Trimming cost V 5 bases and J 6 bases; bases outside gene matches: 5. Germline loops: CDR1 SGHNT, CDR2 YENEEA. The DNA of the CDR3 is TGTGCCAGCAGCAGAGGACAGGGGGCGGCCGGGGAGCTGTTTTTT. Encoded protein: CASSRGQGAAGELFF.

The rearrangement links TRBV5-8 to TRBJ1-5; D gene uncertain. The germline V gene has CDR1 SGHTS and CDR2 YDEGEE. This CDR3 is 12 amino acids long. V dropped 1 base and J dropped 5 bases, with 4 bases sitting between them. This CDR3 is CASSLTHQPQHF. The CDR3 nucleotides are TGTGCCAGCAGCTTGACTCATCAGCCCCAGCATTTT.

Comment on this clone: Other DNA sequences of this sample code for an identical CDR3. The chain carries TRBV7-3 and TRBJ2-3, with 7 bases fitting TRBD2. The V segment lost 0 bases and the J segment 3 bases; nucleotides outside the gene matches: 0. CDR1 and CDR2 from the germline V gene are SGHTA and FQGTGA. The CDR3 covers 14 residues. The CDR3 loop reads CASSLTSGTDTQYF. The CDR3 DNA reads TGTGCCAGCAGCTTAACTAGCGGGACAGATACGCAGTATTTT.

This rearrangement joins TRBV6-5 to TRBJ1-4; 8 bases are a match to TRBD1. In germline, CDR1 is MNHEY, CDR2 SVGAGI. The CDR3 sequence is 14 residues long. V lost 4 bases and J lost 4; bases outside the gene matches: 2. The CDR3 spells CASSSTGVNEKLFF. CDR3 nucleotides: TGTGCCAGCAGTTCGACAGGGGTTAATGAAAAACTGTTTTTT.

The chain has TRBV25-1 and TRBJ2-5; 9 bases line up with TRBD2. Germline V lookup: CDR1 MGHDK, CDR2 SYGVNS. V shed 4 bases and J 5 bases; nucleotides not matched to a gene: 8. This CDR3 is 15 amino acids long. CDR3: CASSVGGGASETQYF. CDR3 nucleotides: TGTGCCAGCAGTGTGGGCGGGGGGGCCTCGGAGACCCAGTACTTC. The entire variable domain, with the rest obtained from reference TRBV25-1 and TRBJ2-5, is as follows: EADIYQTPRYLVIGTGKKITLECSQTMGHDKMYWYQQDPGMELHLIHYSYGVNSTEKGDLSSESTVSRIRTEHFPLTLESARPSHTSQYLCASSVGGGASETQYFGPGTRLLVL.

The chain employs TRBV30 and TRBJ1-2; D uncertain. This CDR3 comprises 12 residues. Trimming took off 2 bases at V and 8 bases at J, with 12 bases between the two ends. The V gene's germline CDR1 is GTSNPN and CDR2 SVGIG (reference sequence). The CDR3: CAWSRDVRGYTF. DNA for the CDR3: TGTGCCTGGAGTCGGGATGTTAGAGGCTACACCTTC.

The chain is built from TRBV6-1 and TRBJ2-5; maybe TRBD1 (5 bases). Germline assignment: CDR1 MNHNS and CDR2 SASEGT. The CDR3 has 15 amino acids. The V end was cut by 2 bases, the J end by 2 bases, with 12 bases between. The CDR3 bases are TGTGCCAGCAGTGAATTGCCCAGGGAACAAGAGACCCAGTACTTC. Protein sequence: CASSELPREQETQYF.

V is TRBV3-1 (or the pseudogene TRBV3-2) and J is TRBJ2-3; the D gene is possibly TRBD2 (6 bases). In germline, CDR1 is LGHDT, CDR2 YNNKEL (reference sequence). V lost 4 bases and J 3 bases, leaving 17 bases between the germline ends. The CDR3 length is 16 residues. In DNA, the CDR3 is TGTGCCAGCAGCCTAAGCTTGGGGGGTGAGACAGATACGCAGTATTTT. Protein sequence: CASSLSLGGETDTQYF.

The V gene is TRBV3-1 (or the pseudogene TRBV3-2), the J gene TRBJ2-2; a weak D match, TRBD2 (6 bases). V shed 2 bases and J shed 6 bases, with 10 bases lying between them. The CDR3 covers 14 residues. Germline V gene data show CDR1 as LGHDT and CDR2 as YNNKEL (reference sequence). Here the CDR3 reads CASSQIPGAGELFF. The CDR3 DNA sequence: TGTGCCAGCAGCCAAATCCCGGGGGCCGGGGAGCTGTTTTTT.

The table lists this clone with a few counts. This chain uses TRBV4-1 with TRBJ2-1; TRBD1 matches at 9 bases. V gave up 4 bases and J gave up 5 bases; unmatched junction bases: 15. The CDR3 runs to 18 residues. CDR1 and CDR2 from the germline V gene are MGHRA and YSYEKL. The CDR3 loop is CASSPDVHRGRLHNEQFF. For the CDR3, the DNA is TGCGCCAGCAGCCCAGACGTCCACAGGGGGCGATTACACAATGAGCAGTTCTTC.

Here the CDR3 reads CASSLGQFTDTQYF. DNA of the CDR3: TGTGCCAGCAGCTTAGGACAGTTCACAGATACGCAGTATTTT. The rearrangement uses TRBV7-6 and TRBJ2-3, with D possibly being TRBD1 (5 bases). Trimming removed 1 base from V and 2 bases from J, with 7 bases in between. The germline V gene encodes CDR1 SGHVS and CDR2 FNYEAQ. This CDR3 has 14 residues.

A note on this clone: The same CDR3 is also encoded by other DNA sequences in this sample. The genes are TRBV10-3 and TRBJ2-3; 13 positions agree with TRBD2. V was pared by 8 bases and J by 4 bases, with 15 bases of the junction left unmatched. The CDR3 is made up of 18 amino acids. The germline V gene encodes CDR1 ENHRY and CDR2 SYGVKD. CDR3 sequence: CAIRETSGGAGSSDTQYF. The DNA for the CDR3 is TGTGCCATCCGGGAAACTAGCGGGGGGGCGGGGAGCTCAGATACGCAGTATTTT.